One T cell receptor beta chain is described in this entry. Its specific antigen is unknown. Base qualities are not provided; no much larger clone lies one nucleotide away. This specimen comes from a study of regulatory and conventional T cells in RAG deficiency (dated by TCRdb to 2017 to 2019). For context, the study as a whole: High-throughput TCR beta sequencing was used to compare the diversity and composition of the Treg, conventional CD4+ and CD8+ T cell repertoires of RAG-deficient patients with those of healthy controls. The research as a whole found: In Omenn syndrome and CID/AS patients compared with controls, approximately 98-fold fewer unique TCR beta sequences were detected from Treg cells, versus approximately 9.2-fold fewer for other subsets. Some T-cell subset analyses were not performed for some subjects. Sorted CD25-high CD127-low cells from Omenn syndrome patients may represent peripherally activated cells rather than bona fide Treg cells. Shorter CDR3 lengths were found in all patient T-cell subsets, and >85% Treg-Tconv repertoire overlap at nucleotide and amino acid level was observed in Omenn syndrome patients. Markedly lower Shannon entropy and higher Simpson indices were observed in RAG-deficient patients than in control T-cell subpopulations.

At the junction V is shortened by 2 bases and J by 4 bases, with 11 bases in between. The cysteine opens and the phenylalanine closes a CDR3 of 15 amino acids. Only the CDR3 DNA is retained, 45 bases long and in frame from the first base. The germline V gene specifies MNHNS as CDR1 and SASEGT as CDR2. Libraries were built with the immunoSEQ multiplex PCR assay. Genomic DNA from the sorted T-cell subsets was used to amplify and sequence rearranged TCR beta chain products. In the authors' own workflow: Shannon entropy and Simpson indices were used to measure the diversity of productive TCR beta rearrangements in each repertoire. Clonal expansion was assessed using the summed frequency of the 100 most abundant productive TCR beta clonotypes among total reads. The TRB repertoires were scored with a self-reactivity index that is based on amino acid usage at CDR3beta positions 6 and 7. Two-way ANOVA was used for repertoire analyses, while Student t or Mann-Whitney tests were used for flow cytometric analyses. TCRdb took over this immuneACCESS table, retaining in-frame rearrangements with V and J assigned. Such tables are incomplete; in checked studies, under half of the missing clones stem from an unresolved V gene, and the remainder is unexplained. That table is the source of V, J and clone size, and D and trimming were worked out from the DNA. The sample table shows tens of thousands of clones, and 85% to 90% are seen once. The biggest ten clones account for approximately 0.51% of the sample.

Before genomic DNA extraction, conventional CD4+ T cells were isolated from blood as CD25-low CD127-high cells. Eight healthy control donors were used as the comparison group for repertoire analyses. These data were likewise used in another study, on regulatory T cells. The second study also describes: The multiplex PCR used 52 forward TRBV primers and 13 reverse TRBJ primers, with assay-based and computational corrections for amplification bias. In patients, repertoires had restricted unique TRB V-J pairs and skewed V and J gene usage, with regulatory T cells showing the most marked changes. The study compared T-cell receptor beta repertoires of sorted regulatory, conventional CD4+ and CD8+ T cells between CD3G-deficient patients and healthy controls. Ficoll density separation was used to isolate peripheral blood mononuclear cells. Within the immunoSEQ assay, multiplex PCR amplified rearranged TRB loci from genomic DNA. TRB amplicons were sequenced on an Illumina HiSeq platform. Raw sequences were error-filtered and aligned to reference gene sequences by custom algorithms, then analyzed with the immunoSEQ online tools. Frequencies of productive and nonproductive TRB rearrangements were evaluated among both unique and total sequences. For group comparisons, t tests, Mann-Whitney tests or two-way ANOVA were performed in Prism software.

Recombination connected TRBV6-1 to TRBJ1-4, with the D gene too uncertain to name. This receptor was taken from a human donor in good health. The sequencing sample was made of CD4+ effector T cells sorted from blood. The nucleotide sequence reads TGTGCCAGCAGTGAACGGGGAGGTGTTAATGAAAAACTGTTTTTT. Translated, it gives CASSERGGVNEKLFF.